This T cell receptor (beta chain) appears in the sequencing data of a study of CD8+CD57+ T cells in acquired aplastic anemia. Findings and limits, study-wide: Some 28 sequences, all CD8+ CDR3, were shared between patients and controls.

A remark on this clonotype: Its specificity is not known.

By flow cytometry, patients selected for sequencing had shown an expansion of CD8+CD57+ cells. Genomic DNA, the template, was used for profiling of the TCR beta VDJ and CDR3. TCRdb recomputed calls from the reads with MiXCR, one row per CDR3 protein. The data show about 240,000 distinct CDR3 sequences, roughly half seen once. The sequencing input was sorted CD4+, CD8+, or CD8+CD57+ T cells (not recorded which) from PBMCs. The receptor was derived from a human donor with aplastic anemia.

For the CDR3, the DNA is TGTGCCAGCAGCTTAAAGGCGCAGAATTCACCCCTCCACTTT. Residues: CASSLKAQNSPLHF. The chain couples TRBV7-9 to TRBJ1-6; D is ambiguous. Trimming removed 2 bases from V and 7 bases from J, with 9 bases in between. Per the germline V gene, CDR1 is SEHNR and CDR2 is FQNEAQ (reference sequence). The CDR3 has 14 residues.